This record looks at one T cell receptor beta chain sequence and its context. Germline V CDR1 and CDR2: MDHEN, SYDVKM. The CDR3 contains 11 residues. V lost 7 bases to trimming and J lost 5 bases, with 9 bases between them. TCRdb's copy holds only in-frame clones and misses some; the assay was immunoSEQ multiplex PCR. Here the sample spans approximately 76,000 clones, 90% to 95% being singletons. The data were obtained in a study of technical replicates of blood from a few donors. The specimen was T cells isolated from PBMCs. The chain employs TRBV28 and TRBJ2-7; D possibly corresponds to TRBD1 (6 bases). The clonotype originates from a human donor in good health. This chain's CDR3 is CASTGVHEQYF. In nucleotides, the CDR3 is TGTGCCAGCACAGGGGTACACGAGCAGTACTTC.